This T cell receptor (beta chain) emerged from a study of CD8+ T cells in alopecia areata. As concerns this clone: Its specificity is unknown.

This sample's treatment: oral pan-JAK inhibitor, 5-10 mg twice daily. Samples from alopecia areata patients were lesional scalp punch biopsies and peripheral blood. TCR sequencing used cDNA made by reverse transcription of extracted RNA. TCRdb keeps only in-frame clones here, not all; method: immunoSEQ multiplex PCR. This sample has about 110,000 clones; around 84% occur once, and the top ten carry under 25%. Study-wide points: Sequences from scalp samples also cover resident alphabeta T cells of normal skin.

CDR1 and CDR2 (germline): SEHNR, FQNEAQ (reference sequence). The CDR3 spans 14 residues. V shed 5 bases and J shed 2 bases, with 12 bases lying between them. The rearrangement joins TRBV7-9 to TRBJ1-2; D perhaps matches TRBD1 (6 bases). The receptor's source is a human donor with alopecia areata. The sequencing here drew on CD8+ T cells sorted from blood, taken at week 24, from a patient treated with tofacitinib. The CDR3, as DNA: TGTGCCAGCAGCCCCGTGACAGGCAACTATGGCTACACCTTC. This codes for CASSPVTGNYGYTF.